This entry concerns a single T cell receptor (beta chain). Antigen: not known. The data belong to a study of cytomegalovirus exposure and HLA in healthy donors. Findings and caveats of the study: Association with HLA alleles at 0.05 false discovery rate was found for around 17,000 TCR beta sequences in a later analysis. Immune exposure information available was restricted to CMV serostatus. Many donors carried some public TCRs, although rarity characterized most TCR sequences.

The V segment lost 4 bases and the J segment 10 bases; nucleotides outside the gene matches: 3. The CDR3 runs 11 residues. In germline, CDR1 is MGHDK, CDR2 SYGVNS. The PCR ran on 60 Vbeta and 13 Jbeta primers. Profiled with immunoSEQ multiplex PCR; TCRdb holds only in-frame clones, not every one. This repertoire shows 85,000 to 100,000 clones, about 75% found once; its top ten account for more than 6%. Sequencing used PBMCs. The chain carries TRBV25-1 and TRBJ2-7, with 8 bases aligning to TRBD1. The TCR was taken from a man in his forties in good health and CMV-seropositive. Here the CDR3 DNA reads TGTGCCAGCAGTGGGACAGGGCCCCAGTACTTC. Translated, it gives CASSGTGPQYF.